This T cell receptor beta chain was sequenced for a study of T cell clusters in autoimmune cytopenias. Study summary: Healthy donor controls had a mean age of about 57 years and median age of roughly 60 years.

Tens of thousands of genome equivalents of blood DNA were amplified for TRB. One tube held mixed TRB-A and TRB-B primer pools for touch-down PCR. TCRdb reprocessed the multiplex PCR reads and stores each CDR3 protein as one record, lacking DNA. This sample's table reports approximately 11,000 distinct CDR3 sequences. The CDR3 is 16 amino acids. The germline V gene has CDR1 KGHSH and CDR2 LQKENI. Separately, the same data were catalogued under a study of T cell repertoires in aging, cancer and after chemotherapy. This second report adds: The whole study produced a dataset of about 8.8 million TCR reads.

Sequences were obtained from peripheral blood. The chain combines TRBV18 with TRBJ2-3; TCRdb indicates TRBD1, and absent DNA this call remains unverified. This TCR derives from a human donor in good health. The CDR3 reads CASSPLVGGLTDTQYF.